These 12 T cell receptor beta chains share one sample of origin, sequenced in a study of blood T cell repertoires in COVID-19. The table came from immunoSEQ multiplex PCR; TCRdb's copy has only in-frame clones and leaves some out. Among 150,000 to 200,000 clones, roughly 82% were seen once, and the ten largest hold 7.8%. The sample was peripheral blood. These receptors came from a woman aged 60-75 years with COVID-19, enrolled during active disease.

This chain links TRBV18 with TRBJ1-5; unclear D gene. This CDR3 has 13 amino acids. Deletions cut 2 bases from V and 4 bases from J, with 6 bases between. The germline gives CDR1 KGHSH, CDR2 LQKENI. The CDR3 protein is CASSPTVNQPQHF. CDR3 DNA sequence: TGTGCCAGCTCACCAACAGTAAATCAGCCCCAGCATTTT.

A single count supports this clone. This sequence joins TRBV11-1 and TRBJ2-2; D is possibly TRBD2 (6 bases). Germline CDR1 and CDR2: SGHAT and FQDESV (reference sequence). Between the trimmed V and J ends, which lost 2 bases and 0 bases, there was a span of 10 bases. The CDR3 has 16 amino acids. DNA for the CDR3: TGTGCCAGCAGCTTACGGGGGACCTCGAACACCGGGGAGCTGTTTTTT. This encodes CASSLRGTSNTGELFF.

With respect to this clone: The junction departs from germline at one end; a sequencing error may be responsible. The gene calls are TRBV7-7 and TRBJ2-3; perhaps TRBD2 as D (5 bases). This CDR3 has 13 amino acids. The germline V gene encodes CDR1 SSHAT and CDR2 FNYEAQ (reference sequence). The CDR3, as DNA: TGTGCTAGCAGTTCATCGAGGAGGGATACGCAGTATTTT. Its protein product is CASSSSRRDTQYF.

The chain has TRBV5-1 and TRBJ2-5, with 10 bases lining up with TRBD2. Germline CDR1 is SGHRS and CDR2 is YFSETQ. There are 16 residues in the CDR3. V lost 2 bases, J lost 3 bases, and 7 bases stayed unmatched. The CDR3 region is CASSFGTSEREETQYF. Written as DNA, the CDR3 is TGCGCCAGCAGCTTCGGGACTAGCGAAAGGGAAGAGACCCAGTACTTC.

The genes are TRBV28 and TRBJ1-3, with 10 nucleotides matching TRBD1. This CDR3 comprises 15 residues. CDR1 is MDHEN, CDR2 SYDVKM, per germline. V lost 6 bases, J lost 4 bases, and 6 bases stayed unmatched. The CDR3 nucleotides read TGTGCCAGCAGCCCGGGACAGGGGAAAGGAAACACCATATATTTT. It codes for CASSPGQGKGNTIYF.

V and J are TRBV11-2 and TRBJ2-3; 14 bases line up with TRBD2. Germline CDR1 SGHAT, CDR2 FQNNGV. V lost 3 bases, J lost 6 bases, and 11 bases stayed unmatched. This CDR3 has 18 residues. In nucleotides, the CDR3 is TGTGCCAGCAGCTTTCTACCGACTAGCGGGGGGGCCTGGGATACGCAGTATTTT. It yields the protein CASSFLPTSGGAWDTQYF. The full variable domain, its missing parts supplied by reference TRBV11-2 and TRBJ2-3, is EAGVAQSPRYKIIEKRQSVAFWCNPISGHATLYWYQQILGQGPKLLIQFQNNGVVDDSQLPKDRFSAERLKGVDSTLKIQPAKLEDSAVYLCASSFLPTSGGAWDTQYFGPGTRLTVL.

The chain joins TRBV7-3 to TRBJ2-1, with no clear D. V lost 2 bases, J lost 6 bases, and 11 bases lay in between. Per germline, CDR1 SGHTA and CDR2 FQGTGA. The CDR3 has 14 amino acids. DNA for the CDR3: TGTGCCAGCAGCTTACTACCCCCTCCCAATGAGCAGTTCTTC. Translating gives CASSLLPPPNEQFF.

The chain uses TRBV28 and TRBJ1-5; the D gene is possibly TRBD1 (5 bases). The V end lost 7 bases, the J end lost 7 bases, and 11 bases lay between the germline ends. Germline V gene sequence: CDR1 MDHEN, CDR2 SYDVKM. This CDR3 region has 12 residues. The CDR3 reads CASTTWGQPQHF. The CDR3 DNA reads TGTGCCAGCACCACGTGGGGCCAGCCCCAGCATTTT.

V is TRBV29-1 and J is TRBJ2-7, with D perhaps TRBD1 (5 bases). Germline-derived CDR1 and CDR2 are SQVTM and ANQGSEA. The V gene lost 5 bases and the J gene lost 2 bases, with 10 bases spanning the gap. The CDR3 consists of 12 residues. The CDR3 here is CSVRQGPYEQYF. CDR3 DNA: TGCAGCGTTAGGCAGGGCCCCTACGAGCAGTACTTC.

The chain links TRBV6-5 to TRBJ2-5, with D perhaps matching TRBD2 (7 bases). V was cut by 9 bases and J by 4 bases, with 12 bases left in between. The CDR3 has 12 residues. Looked up from germline, CDR1 is MNHEY and CDR2 is SVGAGI. Here the CDR3 reads CASRRGRETQYF. The CDR3 nucleotides read TGTGCCAGTAGGCGGGGGCGAGAGACCCAGTACTTC.

Only one count was recorded for this clone. The chain uses TRBV5-5 and TRBJ2-2; D remains ambiguous. The CDR3 has 15 residues. V was shortened by 2 bases and J by 6 bases, with 14 bases between the two germline ends. The germline V gene has CDR1 SGHKS and CDR2 YYEKEE (reference sequence). CDR3 amino acids: CASSFIAAEAGELFF. The CDR3 coding sequence is TGTGCCAGCAGCTTTATAGCCGCTGAGGCCGGGGAGCTGTTTTTT.

The chain joins TRBV7-9 to TRBJ2-3; the D is unclear. Looked up from germline, CDR1 is SEHNR and CDR2 is FQNEAQ (reference sequence). The V and J ends lost 1 base and 0 bases respectively, with 5 bases between them. The CDR3 runs 14 residues. The CDR3 DNA reads TGTGCCAGCAGCTTAGGTATTAGCACAGATACGCAGTATTTT. This codes for CASSLGISTDTQYF. Variable domain in full (rest from reference TRBV7-9 and TRBJ2-3): DTGVSQNPRHKITKRGQNVTFRCDPISEHNRLYWYRQTLGQGPEFLTYFQNEAQLEKSRLLSDRFSAERPKGSFSTLEIQRTEQGDSAMYLCASSLGISTDTQYFGPGTRLTVL.